This is a list of T cell receptor beta chains from one sample in a study of cytomegalovirus exposure and HLA in healthy donors. Profiled with immunoSEQ multiplex PCR; TCRdb holds only in-frame clones, not every one. The data hold around 140,000 clones, with approximately 82% observed a single time. The sequenced sample was PBMCs. These receptors were taken from a woman in her fifties or sixties in good health and CMV-seropositive. CDR3s leave out the opening cysteine and the closing phenylalanine or tryptophan.

TRBJ1-5,TRBV19,ASSEGGSQGNQPQH
TRBJ1-1,TRBV18,ASSPGGWDTEAF
TRBJ2-1,TRBV15,ATRGTSGINEQF
TRBJ2-3,TRBV19,ATGTGAGDTQY
TRBJ2-3,TRBV6-5,ASSYSNQLPDTQY
TRBJ1-2,TRBV19,ASSRQGLNYGYT
TRBJ2-1,TRBV5-1,ASSSPTSGRAYGWNEQF
TRBJ1-1,TRBV5-1,ASSLTGGHTEAF
TRBJ1-1,TRBV14,ASSQGIVGNTEAF
TRBJ2-2,TRBV6-5,ATRRGLSNTGELF